A single sample gave rise to the 6 T cell receptor beta chains below, sequenced in a study of cytomegalovirus exposure and HLA in healthy donors. PCR employed 60 Vbeta and 13 Jbeta primers. The method was immunoSEQ multiplex PCR; TCRdb's version includes in-frame clones alone and lacks a portion of them. The sample has some 150,000 clones, around 69% seen once. The sequencing sample was made of PBMCs. The origin of the receptors is a woman aged 25 to 39 in good health and CMV-seronegative.

V usage is TRBV5-1 and J usage is TRBJ1-5; D might be TRBD1 (5 bases). From germline, CDR1 is SGHRS and CDR2 YFSETQ. The CDR3 consists of 13 residues. Between the trimmed V and J ends, which lost 3 bases and 4 bases, there was a span of 8 bases. The CDR3 bases are TGCGCCAGCAGCTACGACAGTAATCAGCCCCAGCATTTT. It specifies CASSYDSNQPQHF.

This rearrangement joins TRBV10-2 to TRBJ2-1, with 11 bases fitting TRBD2. CDR1 and CDR2 from the germline V gene are WSHSY and SAAADI. The CDR3 runs 15 residues. Trimming cost V 5 bases and J 4 bases; bases outside gene matches: 4. The CDR3: CASSPGTSGYNEQFF. The DNA of the CDR3 is TGCGCCAGCAGTCCTGGGACTAGCGGTTACAATGAGCAGTTCTTC.

V is TRBV7-2 and J is TRBJ2-5; 7 bases are shared with TRBD1. The CDR3 totals 13 residues. Germline values: CDR1 SGHTA, CDR2 FQGNSA. V shed 3 bases and J 5 bases; nucleotides not matched to a gene: 3. CDR3 protein: CASSFDRAETQYF. The CDR3 DNA follows: TGTGCCAGCAGCTTCGACAGGGCTGAGACCCAGTACTTC.

This clone was detected only once. The chain uses TRBV5-5 and TRBJ2-3; TRBD1 aligns across 10 bases. Per germline, CDR1 SGHKS and CDR2 YYEKEE (reference sequence). V shed 4 bases, J shed 6 bases, and the junction held 11 bases outside the gene matches. The CDR3 is 16 amino acids. This CDR3 is CASSGSGTGALDTQYF. For the CDR3, the DNA is TGTGCCAGCAGCGGGTCCGGGACAGGGGCATTGGATACGCAGTATTTT.

This sequence joins TRBV9 and TRBJ2-3, with 7 bases aligning to TRBD2. Germline CDR1 reads SGDLS; CDR2 reads YYNGEE. This CDR3 spans 17 amino acids. V was pared by 4 bases and J by 0 bases, with 11 bases of the junction left unmatched. The CDR3 sequence is CASSTREVPRSTDTQYF. The CDR3 DNA reads TGTGCCAGCAGCACACGGGAGGTGCCACGGAGCACAGATACGCAGTATTTT.

Points on this clone: The junction shows a germline mismatch at one end, possibly a read error. The chain recombines TRBV5-1 with TRBJ2-7; D ambiguous. Germline CDR1 SGHRS, CDR2 YFSETQ. The CDR3 totals 13 residues. CDR3 in amino acids: CASSLAPSYVQYF. Written as DNA, the CDR3 is TGCGCCAGCAGCTTGGCCCCCTCCTACGTGCAGTACTTC.